One and the same sample provided the 7 T cell receptor beta chains below, sequenced in a study of metastatic and nonmetastatic thyroid tumors. No patient received treatment before thyroid surgery. TCRdb re-called the PCR reads via MiXCR. This table has some 8,500 clones, 35% appearing once. The sample taken for sequencing was tumor tissue. These TCRs come from a female donor with papillary thyroid cancer or a benign thyroid nodule (not recorded which). Some clones in this sample may be carry-over from other donors' samples.

Comments on this clone: Other DNA sequences from this sample encode an identical CDR3 as well. V usage is TRBV7-2 and J usage is TRBJ1-1; D perhaps matches TRBD1 (5 bases). The CDR3 extends over 13 amino acids. V was trimmed by 3 bases and J by 5 bases, leaving 10 bases between them. The germline V gene encodes CDR1 SGHTA and CDR2 FQGNSA. In nucleotides, the CDR3 is TGTGCCAGCAGCTTGGGGGGAGCGACTGAAGCTTTCTTT. It is translated as CASSLGGATEAFF.

This clone is medium-sized (0.01 to 0.1%) within its sample. This same CDR3 is encoded by further DNA sequences in the sample. CDR3 amino acids: CASQRGGYEQYF. The CDR3 nucleotides are TGTGCCTCCCAGCGGGGGGGATACGAGCAGTACTTC. The rearrangement links TRBV28 to TRBJ2-7; 10 positions match TRBD2. Germline CDR1 reads MDHEN; CDR2 reads SYDVKM. V trimming: 11 bases; J trimming: 4 bases; junction bases outside the gene matches: 5. This CDR3 has 12 amino acids.

The rearrangement links TRBV20-1 to TRBJ1-1, with D perhaps matching TRBD1 (6 bases). The CDR3 is 14 amino acids. The germline V and J ends were trimmed by 4 bases and 3 bases, with 15 bases remaining between them. The germline CDR1 and CDR2 sequences are DFQATT and SNEGSKA (reference sequence). CDR3 amino acids: CSATHGQGHTEAFF. The CDR3 nucleotides are TGCAGTGCTACCCATGGTCAGGGGCACACTGAAGCTTTCTTT.

This clone was seen repeatedly, ten times or more. The chain links TRBV5-1 to TRBJ2-1, with a tentative D call TRBD2 (5 bases). Trimming took off 3 bases at V and 7 bases at J, with 23 bases between the two ends. This CDR3 has 17 residues. Germline V lookup: CDR1 SGHRS, CDR2 YFSETQ. The CDR3 here is CASSSQPFEGPGNEQFF. CDR3 coding DNA: TGCGCCAGCAGCTCCCAACCCTTCGAGGGCCCGGGAAATGAGCAGTTCTTC.

At least ten counts were recorded for this clone. The V call is TRBV4-2, the J call TRBJ1-6; 7 bases fit TRBD1. V dropped 4 bases and J dropped 8; count of bases not matched to a gene: 14. CDR3 length equals 17 residues. In germline, CDR1 is LGHNA, CDR2 YNFKEQ. CDR3 DNA: TGTGCCAGCAGCCCGTCTGGGACAGCGAAGGAATATTCACCCCTCCACTTT. This codes for CASSPSGTAKEYSPLHF.

This clone is categorized as medium-sized (0.01 to 0.1%). The chain employs TRBV10-3 and TRBJ1-2; no firm D call. This CDR3 is built from 14 residues. Trimming stripped 2 bases from V and 1 base from J, with 8 bases between. The germline V gene has CDR1 ENHRY and CDR2 SYGVKD. The CDR3 loop is CAISETGLNYGYTF. In DNA, the CDR3 is TGTGCCATCAGTGAGACCGGTCTTAACTATGGCTACACCTTC.

This clone is labeled as medium-sized (0.01 to 0.1%). The chain combines TRBV7-2 with TRBJ2-5; 10 nucleotides align to TRBD1. This CDR3 is 15 amino acids long. V shed 5 bases and J 4 bases; nucleotides not matched to a gene: 7. Germline V gene lookup returns CDR1 SGHTA and CDR2 FQGNSA. CDR3 DNA: TGTGCCAGCAGCGTCGGGGACAGGGGAGGAGAGACCCAGTACTTC. Translated: CASSVGDRGGETQYF.